This entry lists 8 T cell receptor beta chains sequenced from one sample in a study of T-cell reconstitution after alpha-beta-depleted transplantation in children. Preparation of the TCRbeta library involved a method that used unique molecular identifiers. TCRdb independently ran MiXCR on the PCR reads; one entry per CDR3 protein. The sample holds 400,000 to 550,000 distinct CDR3 sequences, about 10% seen once. The input for sequencing was PBMCs, taken before TCRalphabeta/CD19-depleted stem cell transplant. These receptors were obtained from a child under 10 years old with inherited bone marrow failure, due to receive a stem cell transplant.

This chain joins TRBV24-1 and TRBJ2-7, with 8 positions matching TRBD2. After removal of 9 bases from V and 5 bases from J, the junction contained 8 bases not matched to a gene. The length of the CDR3 is 13 residues. Germline CDR1 KGHDR, CDR2 SFDVKD. The CDR3 nucleotides are TGTGCCACCCGGGAGGGTTCGGGCAACGAGCAGTACTTC. Its translation: CATREGSGNEQYF.

This clonotype occurred many times. The chain carries TRBV27 and TRBJ2-1, with TRBD2 identical over 11 bases. Germline values: CDR1 MNHEY, CDR2 SMNVEV (reference sequence). Losses at the gene ends were 2 bases for V and 5 bases for J; bases not matched to a gene: 2. The CDR3 length is 15 residues. CDR3 DNA: TGTGCCAGCAGTTTAGGGACTAGCGGTCACAATGAGCAGTTCTTC. It yields the protein CASSLGTSGHNEQFF.

This clonotype was counted only a few times. The genes are TRBV28 and TRBJ2-2; tentatively, D is TRBD1 (5 bases). The CDR3 is 19 amino acids. The germline CDR1 and CDR2 sequences are MDHEN and SYDVKM. V was shortened by 5 bases and J by 2 bases, with 24 bases between the two germline ends. The CDR3 DNA is TGTGCCAGCAGTCCCCGGGTAATACAGGTCATACCCAACACCGGGGAGCTGTTTTTT. This encodes CASSPRVIQVIPNTGELFF.

This clonotype was picked up many times. DNA of the CDR3: TGTGCCAGCGGGTTTACAGGGGGCATGAACACTGAAGCTTTCTTT. This gives the protein CASGFTGGMNTEAFF. The chain employs TRBV21-1 and TRBJ1-1; TRBD1 is the table's D call and was not checked against the DNA. TRBV21-1 is flagged as a pseudogene. The CDR3 has 15 residues.

Concerning this clonotype itself: The germline gene is not matched at one end of the junction; a read error may be the cause. The chain combines TRBV2 with TRBJ2-1; 8 bases line up with TRBD2. This CDR3 is 19 amino acids long. Germline V CDR1 and CDR2: SNHLY, FYNNEI. The DNA of the CDR3 is TGTACCAGCAGTTTACGGGTAGGGACTAGACGGAGCTCCTACAATGAGCAGTTCTTC. It specifies CTSSLRVGTRRSSYNEQFF.

This clonotype came up many times. The J gene is TRBJ2-5, the V gene TRBV29-1; D might be TRBD1 (6 bases). This CDR3 region has 16 residues. Germline CDR1 and CDR2: SQVTM and ANQGSEA. Trimming stripped 3 bases from V and 2 bases from J, with 19 bases between. The CDR3 DNA is TGCAGCGTTGAGTCGAGGTCAGGGGTGGAACAAGAGACCCAGTACTTC. It yields the protein CSVESRSGVEQETQYF.

Comment on this clonotype: A read error is possible here, since a much larger clone lies one base away. This chain uses TRBV11-2 with TRBJ1-1, with 11 positions matching TRBD1. Germline V CDR1 and CDR2: SGHAT, FQNNGV. The V gene end was trimmed by 1 base and the J gene end by 1 base; junction bases not matched to a gene: 5. This CDR3 spans 17 amino acids. The CDR3 is CASSLGTGGQANTEAFF. DNA for the CDR3: TGTGCCAGCAGCTTAGGGACAGGGGGCCAGGCGAACACTGAAGCTTTCTTT.

In this sample, this clonotype turned up many times. The chain links TRBV5-1 to TRBJ1-3, with 7 nucleotides matching TRBD1. This CDR3 region has 14 residues. Losses at the gene ends were 0 bases for V and 7 bases for J; bases not matched to a gene: 4. The germline V gene encodes CDR1 SGHRS and CDR2 YFSETQ. DNA for the CDR3: TGCGCCAGCAGCTTGGTTCCAGGGGGTAACACCATATATTTT. Translating it yields CASSLVPGGNTIYF.